The rows below give T cell receptor beta chains drawn from one sample of a study of PD-L1 blockade in urothelial cancer. Profiled with immunoSEQ multiplex PCR; TCRdb holds only in-frame clones, not every one. The data contain tens of thousands of clones, roughly 79% of them seen just once; the ten biggest clones take up 2.5% to 4%. This material consisted of PBMCs, taken around atezolizumab (anti-PD-L1) treatment. The receptors stem from a man in his 70s with urothelial cancer. Each CDR3 is given with its conserved first and last residue. D genes are given only for firm matches. Size is stated for part of the rows, as once, few or many counts, or as a class when the clone is expanded.

D	size	V	J	CDR3	DNA
TRBD1	few	TRBV7-2	TRBJ1-2	CASSPLDRVDYGYTF	TGTGCCAGCAGCCCCCTGGACAGGGTTGACTATGGCTACACCTTC
-	-	TRBV19	TRBJ1-4	CASFWGADPAGHEKLFF	TGTGCCAGCTTTTGGGGAGCAGACCCCGCGGGACATGAAAAACTGTTTTTT
TRBD2	-	TRBV6-6	TRBJ2-1	CASSPGLVSSFF	TGTGCCAGCAGTCCGGGACTAGTGTCGTCGTTCTTC
-	-	TRBV7-3	TRBJ2-2	CASSRGLGSGGELFF	TGTGCCAGCAGCCGAGGGCTAGGGTCTGGCGGGGAGCTGTTTTTT
-	-	TRBV19	TRBJ2-1	CASSISVVRGSSYNEQFF	TGTGCCAGTAGTATATCGGTGGTCAGGGGAAGCTCCTACAATGAGCAGTTCTTC
TRBD1	-	TRBV5-1	TRBJ2-4	CASSPDRAVNIQYF	TGCGCCAGCAGCCCGGACAGGGCGGTGAACATTCAGTACTTC
-	once	TRBV5-4	TRBJ2-3	CASSSRGGRVTDTQYF	TGTGCCAGCAGCTCGCGCGGTGGCAGGGTCACAGATACGCAGTATTTT
-	-	TRBV19	TRBJ2-3	CASSSVSTDTQYF	TGTGCCAGTAGTAGCGTAAGCACAGATACGCAGTATTTT
-	-	TRBV6-1	TRBJ1-1	CASSTTVDTEAFF	TGTGCCAGCAGCACTACGGTGGACACTGAAGCTTTCTTT
-	-	TRBV11-2	TRBJ2-1	CASSPGLAQGEQFF	TGTGCCAGCAGCCCCGGCCTAGCGCAAGGGGAGCAGTTCTTC
TRBD2	-	TRBV5-1	TRBJ2-2	CASSLGYGLANTGELFF	TGCGCCAGCAGCTTGGGGTATGGACTAGCGAACACCGGGGAGCTGTTTTTT
TRBD2	-	TRBV6-6	TRBJ2-1	CASSSRTSVSYNEQFF	TGTGCCAGCAGCTCCCGGACTAGCGTCTCCTACAATGAGCAGTTCTTC
TRBD2	-	TRBV14	TRBJ2-7	CASSQATSGNPNF	TGTGCCAGCAGCCAGGCGACTAGCGGGAATCCGAACTTC
TRBD2	-	TRBV4-1	TRBJ2-3	CASSQGPLAGGTTDTQYF	TGCGCCAGCAGCCAAGGCCCCTTGGCGGGAGGGACCACAGATACGCAGTATTTT
-	-	TRBV19	TRBJ2-5	CASSIGGPETQYF	TGTGCCAGTAGTATAGGGGGGCCAGAGACCCAGTACTTC
-	-	TRBV6-4	TRBJ2-5	CASSDDSGTQYF	TGTGCCAGCAGTGACGACTCGGGGACCCAGTACTTC
TRBD1	once	TRBV7-9	TRBJ2-6	CASRRDRVKGANVLTF	TGTGCCAGCCGCCGGGACAGGGTGAAAGGGGCCAACGTCCTGACTTTC
-	-	TRBV28	TRBJ1-5	CAANGGPGNQPQHF	TGTGCCGCAAACGGGGGGCCGGGCAATCAGCCCCAGCATTTT
TRBD2	-	TRBV18	TRBJ2-3	CASSPSPGTSGRHPPDTQYF	TGTGCCAGCTCACCATCGCCTGGGACTAGCGGGAGGCACCCGCCGGATACGCAGTATTTT
TRBD2	-	TRBV4-2	TRBJ2-3	CASSQVKTSGRTDTQYF	TGTGCCAGCAGCCAAGTAAAGACTAGCGGGAGGACAGATACGCAGTATTTT
-	-	TRBV28	TRBJ2-3	CASRTGGTDTQYF	TGTGCCAGCAGAACCGGAGGGACAGATACGCAGTATTTT
TRBD2	-	TRBV5-1	TRBJ2-1	CASSFAGAYNEQFF	TGCGCCAGCAGCTTTGCGGGAGCGTACAATGAGCAGTTCTTC
TRBD1	-	TRBV6-5	TRBJ2-3	CASSYLGQGSDTQYF	TGTGCCAGCAGTTACCTTGGACAGGGAAGTGATACGCAGTATTTT
TRBD1	few	TRBV19	TRBJ1-1	CASSTRYLQGGTEAFF	TGTGCCAGTAGTACACGATACTTACAGGGGGGAACTGAAGCTTTCTTT
TRBD2	-	TRBV6-4	TRBJ2-7	CASSELAGGNEQYF	TGTGCCAGCAGTGAACTAGCGGGAGGTAACGAGCAGTACTTC
-	-	TRBV15	TRBJ2-7	CATSREVVSAYEQYF	TGTGCCACCAGCAGAGAAGTAGTTAGCGCGTACGAGCAGTACTTC
TRBD2	-	TRBV7-9	TRBJ2-3	CASSLGREPDTQYF	TGTGCCAGCAGTCTCGGGCGGGAGCCAGATACGCAGTATTTT
TRBD2	once	TRBV11-3	TRBJ2-1	CASSLVAGAVNEQFF	TGTGCCAGCAGCTTAGTGGCGGGAGCTGTCAATGAGCAGTTCTTC
TRBD1	-	TRBV6-1	TRBJ1-1	CASSAPPRGTEAFF	TGTGCCAGCAGTGCTCCCCCCAGGGGGACTGAAGCTTTCTTT
TRBD2	-	TRBV7-2	TRBJ2-7	CASSLVAGAYEQYF	TGTGCCAGCAGCTTAGTAGCGGGAGCCTACGAGCAGTACTTC
TRBD2	-	TRBV29-1	TRBJ2-1	CSVGVVAGGTEQFF	TGCAGCGTTGGGGTGGTAGCGGGAGGGACTGAGCAGTTCTTC
TRBD1	-	TRBV19	TRBJ1-3	CASSHIGQGNFGNTIYF	TGTGCCAGTAGCCACATCGGACAGGGAAACTTTGGAAACACCATATATTTT
TRBD2	-	TRBV30	TRBJ2-1	CAWSLTSEGEQFF	TGTGCCTGGAGTCTCACTAGCGAAGGTGAGCAGTTCTTC
-	-	TRBV28	TRBJ1-1	CASSLIGSNTEAFF	TGTGCCAGCAGTTTAATCGGTTCGAACACTGAAGCTTTCTTT
-	-	TRBV5-6	TRBJ2-3	CASSSGRPTDTQYF	TGTGCCAGCAGCTCGGGGAGGCCCACAGATACGCAGTATTTT
TRBD1	-	TRBV6-6	TRBJ1-1	CASSRGIEAFF	TGTGCCAGCAGCAGGGGGATTGAAGCTTTCTTT
TRBD2	-	TRBV7-9	TRBJ2-3	CASSLGGRVLGTDTQYF	TGTGCCAGCAGCTTAGGCGGGAGGGTTTTGGGCACAGATACGCAGTATTTT
TRBD1	-	TRBV2	TRBJ1-1	CASGLPEGRQGRAFF	TGTGCCAGCGGCCTCCCAGAGGGAAGACAGGGACGGGCTTTCTTT
-	-	TRBV7-9	TRBJ1-5	CASSLGQSNQPQHF	TGTGCCAGCAGCTTGGGACAAAGCAATCAGCCCCAGCATTTT
-	-	TRBV25-1	TRBJ2-1	CASSETLRGEQFF	TGTGCCAGCAGTGAAACCCTACGGGGTGAGCAGTTCTTC
-	-	TRBV19	TRBJ2-2	CASSIVSRSGELFF	TGTGCCAGTAGTATAGTAAGCAGGTCCGGGGAGCTGTTTTTT
TRBD2	once	TRBV5-4	TRBJ2-5	CASSQTSGDQETQYF	TGTGCCAGCAGCCAGACTAGCGGCGATCAAGAGACCCAGTACTTC
TRBD1	-	TRBV6-1	TRBJ1-1	CASRDRARTNTEAFF	TGTGCCAGCAGGGACAGGGCGCGAACGAACACTGAAGCTTTCTTT
-	-	TRBV5-1	TRBJ1-1	CASSPFPENTEAFF	TGCGCCAGCAGCCCCTTCCCAGAGAACACTGAAGCTTTCTTT
TRBD1	-	TRBV6-5	TRBJ1-3	CASNPGGSSGNTIYF	TGTGCCAGCAATCCAGGGGGGAGCTCTGGAAACACCATATATTTT
-	-	TRBV7-3	TRBJ1-1	CASSLKGVQGTLNTEAFF	TGTGCCAGCAGCTTAAAAGGGGTCCAGGGCACACTGAACACTGAAGCTTTCTTT
-	-	TRBV2	TRBJ2-3	CASSSQVAPDTQYF	TGTGCCAGCTCGTCCCAGGTCGCGCCAGATACGCAGTATTTT
-	-	TRBV28	TRBJ1-2	CASSFPQEDAGYTF	TGTGCCAGCAGTTTTCCCCAAGAGGATGCAGGCTACACCTTC
-	-	TRBV6-1	TRBJ2-1	CASSVVAWDYNEQFF	TGTGCCAGCAGTGTAGTAGCGTGGGACTACAATGAGCAGTTCTTC
TRBD1	few	TRBV28	TRBJ1-4	CASSFGDRYEKLFF	TGTGCCAGCAGCTTTGGGGACAGGTACGAAAAACTGTTTTTT
-	-	TRBV10-3	TRBJ1-5	CAISTGVGSNQPQHF	TGTGCCATCAGTACCGGGGTCGGAAGCAATCAGCCCCAGCATTTT
TRBD2	-	TRBV5-1	TRBJ2-1	CASSILSGGWQFF	TGCGCCAGCAGCATCCTCTCCGGGGGGTGGCAGTTCTTC